Listed below are T cell receptor beta chains from one sample, sequenced in a study of graft-versus-host responses after intestinal transplantation. TCRdb keeps only in-frame clones here, not all; method: immunoSEQ multiplex PCR. The repertoire holds more than 65,000 clones, with approximately 90% as singletons. Their cognate antigens are unknown. The sequenced sample was unstimulated CD8+ T cells sorted from spleen or lymph node cells, obtained before transplant. Receptor source: a human donor who was the organ donor for an intestinal transplant. The CDR3 runs from the conserved cysteine through the conserved F or W. A D gene is named only where the DNA matches it firmly. Not every row has a clone size; where given, it reads once, few, many or a size class.

d_gene: TRBD2
j_gene: TRBJ2-1
abundance: once
v_gene: TRBV5-4
CDR3aa: CASSLVGLAVPSSYNEQFF
CDR3nt: TGTGCCAGCAGCTTGGTGGGACTAGCGGTACCAAGCTCCTACAATGAGCAGTTCTTC

d_gene: TRBD1
j_gene: TRBJ2-7
abundance: NA
v_gene: TRBV9
CDR3aa: CASSAGTGGYEQYF
CDR3nt: TGTGCCAGCAGTGCCGGGACAGGGGGATACGAGCAGTACTTC

d_gene: NA
j_gene: TRBJ2-2
abundance: NA
v_gene: TRBV21-1
CDR3aa: CASGGQPHAGELFF
CDR3nt: TGTGCCAGCGGGGGACAGCCCCACGCCGGGGAGCTGTTTTTT

d_gene: NA
j_gene: TRBJ2-7
abundance: NA
v_gene: TRBV11-2
CDR3aa: CASSEAAFYEQYF
CDR3nt: TGTGCCAGCAGCGAGGCAGCTTTCTACGAGCAGTACTTC

d_gene: TRBD1
j_gene: TRBJ1-2
abundance: NA
v_gene: TRBV9
CDR3aa: CASSADRAYGYTF
CDR3nt: TGTGCCAGCAGCGCCGACAGGGCCTATGGCTACACCTTC

d_gene: TRBD2
j_gene: TRBJ2-5
abundance: NA
v_gene: TRBV7-8
CDR3aa: CASSPLAGARETQYF
CDR3nt: TGTGCCAGCAGCCCCCTAGCGGGGGCGAGGGAGACCCAGTACTTC

d_gene: NA
j_gene: TRBJ1-6
abundance: NA
v_gene: TRBV4-3
CDR3aa: CASSQLGGGDSPLHF
CDR3nt: TGCGCCAGCAGCCAACTCGGGGGTGGTGATTCACCCCTCCACTTT

d_gene: NA
j_gene: TRBJ2-2
abundance: NA
v_gene: TRBV4-1
CDR3aa: CASSQGRGANTGELFF
CDR3nt: TGCGCCAGCAGCCAAGGGAGGGGTGCGAACACCGGGGAGCTGTTTTTT

d_gene: TRBD2
j_gene: TRBJ2-3
abundance: NA
v_gene: TRBV19
CDR3aa: CASRASGGSTDTQYF
CDR3nt: TGTGCCAGTAGGGCGAGCGGGGGGTCGACAGATACGCAGTATTTT

d_gene: TRBD1
j_gene: TRBJ1-6
abundance: NA
v_gene: TRBV9
CDR3aa: CASSAQGDRGRSPLHF
CDR3nt: TGTGCCAGCAGCGCCCAAGGGGACAGGGGGCGTTCACCCCTCCACTTT

d_gene: TRBD2
j_gene: TRBJ2-5
abundance: NA
v_gene: TRBV5-1
CDR3aa: CASSFIAGSETQYF
CDR3nt: TGCGCCAGCAGCTTTATAGCGGGAAGCGAGACCCAGTACTTC

d_gene: TRBD2
j_gene: TRBJ2-6
abundance: NA
v_gene: TRBV7-6
CDR3aa: CVSSRGTTLHSGANVLTF
CDR3nt: TGTGTCAGCAGCCGAGGGACTACCCTCCACTCTGGGGCCAACGTCCTGACTTTC